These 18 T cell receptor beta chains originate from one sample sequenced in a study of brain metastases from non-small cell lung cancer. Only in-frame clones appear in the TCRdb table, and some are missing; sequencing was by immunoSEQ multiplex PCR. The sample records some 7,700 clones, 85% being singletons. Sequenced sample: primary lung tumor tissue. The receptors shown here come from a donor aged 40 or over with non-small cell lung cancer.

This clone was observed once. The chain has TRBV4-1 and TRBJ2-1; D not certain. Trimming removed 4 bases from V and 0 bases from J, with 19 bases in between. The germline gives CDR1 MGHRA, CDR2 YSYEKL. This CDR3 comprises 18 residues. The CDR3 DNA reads TGCGCCAGCAGCCCCCAGACCTTGGCTGGCGGCTCCTACAATGAGCAGTTCTTC. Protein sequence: CASSPQTLAGGSYNEQFF.

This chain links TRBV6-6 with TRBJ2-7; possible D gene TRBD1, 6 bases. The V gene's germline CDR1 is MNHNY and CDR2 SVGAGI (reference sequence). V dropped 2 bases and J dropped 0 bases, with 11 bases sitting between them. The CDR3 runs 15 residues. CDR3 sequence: CASSYVAGVSYEQYF. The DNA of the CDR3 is TGTGCCAGCAGTTACGTCGCAGGGGTCTCCTACGAGCAGTACTTC.

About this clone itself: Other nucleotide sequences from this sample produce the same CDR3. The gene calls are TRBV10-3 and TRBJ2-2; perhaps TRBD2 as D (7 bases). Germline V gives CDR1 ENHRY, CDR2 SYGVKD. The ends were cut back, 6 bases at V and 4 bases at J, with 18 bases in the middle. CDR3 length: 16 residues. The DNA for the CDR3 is TGTGCCATCAGGGGGGCGGGGAGGGCGAGCACCGGGGAGCTGTTTTTT. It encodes CAIRGAGRASTGELFF.

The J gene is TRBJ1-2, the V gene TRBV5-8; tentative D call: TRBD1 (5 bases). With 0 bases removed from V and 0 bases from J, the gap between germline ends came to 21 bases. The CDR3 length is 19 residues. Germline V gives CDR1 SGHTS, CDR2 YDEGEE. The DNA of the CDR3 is TGTGCCAGCAGCTTGGATTTTGAGTGGCAGGGCATAACTAACTATGGCTACACCTTC. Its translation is CASSLDFEWQGITNYGYTF.

The CDR3 sequence: CASRGQPFQNTEAFF. CDR3 DNA: TGCGCCAGCAGGGGACAGCCCTTCCAGAACACTGAAGCTTTCTTT. The chain carries TRBV5-1 and TRBJ1-1; 7 bases fit TRBD1. CDR1 and CDR2 from the germline V gene are SGHRS and YFSETQ. V shed 5 bases, J shed 1 base, and the junction held 8 bases outside the gene matches. This CDR3 comprises 15 residues. The complete variable domain, with remaining parts taken from reference TRBV5-1 and TRBJ1-1, reads KAGVTQTPRYLIKTRGQQVTLSCSPISGHRSVSWYQQTPGQGLQFLFEYFSETQRNKGNFPGRFSGRQFSNSRSEMNVSTLELGDSALYLCASRGQPFQNTEAFFGQGTRLTVV.

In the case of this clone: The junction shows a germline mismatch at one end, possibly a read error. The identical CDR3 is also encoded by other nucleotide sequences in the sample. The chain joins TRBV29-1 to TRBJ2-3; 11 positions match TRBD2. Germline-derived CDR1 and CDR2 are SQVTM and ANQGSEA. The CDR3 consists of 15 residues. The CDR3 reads CSVVLAGEGTDTQYF. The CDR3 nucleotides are TGCAGTGTTGTACTAGCGGGGGAGGGCACAGATACGCAGTATTTT.

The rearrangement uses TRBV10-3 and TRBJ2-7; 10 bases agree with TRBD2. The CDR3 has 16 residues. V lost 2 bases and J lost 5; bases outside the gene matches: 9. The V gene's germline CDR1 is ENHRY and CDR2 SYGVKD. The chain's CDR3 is CAISETSSGGADEQYF. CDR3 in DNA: TGTGCCATCAGTGAGACCTCGAGCGGGGGGGCCGACGAGCAGTACTTC.

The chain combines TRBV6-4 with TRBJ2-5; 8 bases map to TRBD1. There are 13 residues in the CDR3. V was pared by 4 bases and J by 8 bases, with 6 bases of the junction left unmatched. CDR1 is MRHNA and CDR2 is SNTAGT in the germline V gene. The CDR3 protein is CASSADRGGTQYF. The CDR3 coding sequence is TGTGCCAGCAGTGCCGACAGGGGAGGTACCCAGTACTTC.

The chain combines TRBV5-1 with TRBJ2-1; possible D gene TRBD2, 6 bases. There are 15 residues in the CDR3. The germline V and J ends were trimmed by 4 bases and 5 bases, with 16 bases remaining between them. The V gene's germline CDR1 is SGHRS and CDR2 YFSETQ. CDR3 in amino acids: CASSLIEAGNNEQFF. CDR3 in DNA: TGCGCCAGCAGCCTAATTGAAGCGGGCAACAATGAGCAGTTCTTC.

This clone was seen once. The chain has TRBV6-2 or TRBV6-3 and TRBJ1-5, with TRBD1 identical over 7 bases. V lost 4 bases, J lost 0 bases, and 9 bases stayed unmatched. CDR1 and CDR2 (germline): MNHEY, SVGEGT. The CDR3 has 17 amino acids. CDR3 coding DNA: TGTGCCAGCAGTTCACCGGGACAGCTCTATAGCAATCAGCCCCAGCATTTT. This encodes CASSSPGQLYSNQPQHF.

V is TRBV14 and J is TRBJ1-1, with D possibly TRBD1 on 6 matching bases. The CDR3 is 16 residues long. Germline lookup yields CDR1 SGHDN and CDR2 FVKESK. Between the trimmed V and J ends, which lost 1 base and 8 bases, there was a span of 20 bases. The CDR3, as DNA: TGTGCCAGCAGCCAAGTTCGGACAGCCCGAGGGAAGGAAGCTTTCTTT. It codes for CASSQVRTARGKEAFF.

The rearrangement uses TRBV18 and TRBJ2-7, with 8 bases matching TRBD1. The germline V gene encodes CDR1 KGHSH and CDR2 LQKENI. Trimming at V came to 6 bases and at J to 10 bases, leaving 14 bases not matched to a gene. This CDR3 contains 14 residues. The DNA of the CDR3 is TGTGCCAGCTCGGATAGGACAGGGAAGAGCGAACAGTACTTC. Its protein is CASSDRTGKSEQYF.

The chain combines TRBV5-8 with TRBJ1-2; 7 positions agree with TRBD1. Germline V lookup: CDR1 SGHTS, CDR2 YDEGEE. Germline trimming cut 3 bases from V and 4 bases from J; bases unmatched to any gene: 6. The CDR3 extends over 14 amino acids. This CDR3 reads CASSYTRGFYGYTF. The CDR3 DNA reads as TGTGCCAGCAGCTACACCAGGGGGTTCTATGGCTACACCTTC.

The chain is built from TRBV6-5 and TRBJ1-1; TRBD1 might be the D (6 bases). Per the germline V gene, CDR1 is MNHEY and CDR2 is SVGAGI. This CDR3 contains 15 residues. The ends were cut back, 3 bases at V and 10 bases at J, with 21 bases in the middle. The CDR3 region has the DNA TGTGCCAGCAGTTATTATAAAAGGGGGTCTCTCGGAGCTTTCTTT. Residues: CASSYYKRGSLGAFF.

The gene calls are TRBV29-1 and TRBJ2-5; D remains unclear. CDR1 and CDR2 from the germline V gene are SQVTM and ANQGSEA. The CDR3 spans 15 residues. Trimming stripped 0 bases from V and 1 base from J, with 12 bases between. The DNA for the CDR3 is TGCAGCGTTGAAGAAGGCGGCCAGAGCCAAGAGACCCAGTACTTC. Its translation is CSVEEGGQSQETQYF.

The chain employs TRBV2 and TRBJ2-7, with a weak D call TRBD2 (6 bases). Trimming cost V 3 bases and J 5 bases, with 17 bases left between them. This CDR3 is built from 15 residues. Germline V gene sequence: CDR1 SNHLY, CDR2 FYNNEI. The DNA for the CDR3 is TGTGCCAGCAGTGACAAGGAGGGAGTTAGGCACGAGCAGTACTTC. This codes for CASSDKEGVRHEQYF.

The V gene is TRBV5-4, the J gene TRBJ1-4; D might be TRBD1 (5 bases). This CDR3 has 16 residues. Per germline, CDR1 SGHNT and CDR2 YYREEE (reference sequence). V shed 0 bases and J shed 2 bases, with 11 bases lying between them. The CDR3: CASSLGRGTTNEKLFF. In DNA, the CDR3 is TGTGCCAGCAGCTTGGGCCGGGGCACCACTAATGAAAAACTGTTTTTT.

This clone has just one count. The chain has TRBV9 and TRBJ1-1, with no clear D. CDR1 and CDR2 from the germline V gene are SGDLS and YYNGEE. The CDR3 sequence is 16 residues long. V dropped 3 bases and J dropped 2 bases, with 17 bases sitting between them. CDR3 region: CASSANLGLENTEAFF. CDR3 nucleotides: TGTGCCAGCAGCGCAAACCTCGGACTCGAAAACACTGAAGCTTTCTTT.